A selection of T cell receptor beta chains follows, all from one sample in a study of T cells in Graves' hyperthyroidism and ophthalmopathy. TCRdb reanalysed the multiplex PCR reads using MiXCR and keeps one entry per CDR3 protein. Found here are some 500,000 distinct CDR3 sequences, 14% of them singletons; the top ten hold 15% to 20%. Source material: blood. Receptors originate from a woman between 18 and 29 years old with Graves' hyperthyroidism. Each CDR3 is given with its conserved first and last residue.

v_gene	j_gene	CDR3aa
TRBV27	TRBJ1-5	CASSSSFGGNQPQHF
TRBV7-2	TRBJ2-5	CASSLQDQETQYF
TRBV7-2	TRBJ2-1	CASSVLLAGPNEQFF
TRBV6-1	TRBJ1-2	CASKDYGYTF
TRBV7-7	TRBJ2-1	CASSPQLAGGPYNEQFF
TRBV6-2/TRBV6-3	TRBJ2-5	CASSRPGQGLETQYF
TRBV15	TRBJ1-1	CATRLRRDSEAFF
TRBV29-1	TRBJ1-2	CSVTDRVDVGYTF
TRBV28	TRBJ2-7	CASSPQGVRSSYEQYF
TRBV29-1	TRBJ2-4	CSVVLAVKNIQYF
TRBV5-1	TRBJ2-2	CASSVGLAISTGELFF
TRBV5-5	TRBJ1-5	CASSPGQSYQPQHF
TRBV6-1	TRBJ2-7	CASFGNVYEQYF
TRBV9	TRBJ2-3	CASSGAPGPRGSTDTQYF
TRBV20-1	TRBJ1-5	CSVSSNQPQHF
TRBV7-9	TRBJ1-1	CASSPPAGGTEAFF
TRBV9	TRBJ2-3	CASSVPPGGLRDTQYF
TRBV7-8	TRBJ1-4	CASSLGAGMRKLFF
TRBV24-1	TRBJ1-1	CATRPGVGPDVNTEAFF
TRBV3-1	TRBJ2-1	CASSQAGTSGRGGYNEQFF
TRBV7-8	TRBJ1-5	CASTRGGAGNQPQHF
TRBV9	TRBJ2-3	CASSPPRGITDTQYF
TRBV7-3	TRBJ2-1	CASSFLEGLLFF
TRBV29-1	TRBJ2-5	CSARGRMETQYF
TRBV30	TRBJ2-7	CAWTTVGAEQYF
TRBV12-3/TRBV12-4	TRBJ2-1	CASSAPGLAGGVAYNEQFF
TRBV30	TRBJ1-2	CAWRDRGLKYGYTF
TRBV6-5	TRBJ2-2	CASSYSLQGNTGELFF
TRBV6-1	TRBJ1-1	CASRLRGLDEAFF
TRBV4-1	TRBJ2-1	CASSPGGSGVDEQFF
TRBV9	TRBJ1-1	CASSVAVNTEAFF
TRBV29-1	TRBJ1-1	CSVVYTEAFF
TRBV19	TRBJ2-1	CASSLQRTLYNEQFF
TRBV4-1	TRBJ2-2	CATWAVNTGELFF
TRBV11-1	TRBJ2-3	CASSYGQSSTDTQYF
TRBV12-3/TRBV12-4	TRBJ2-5	CASSFVLAGGLEETQYF
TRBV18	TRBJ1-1	CASSPPLNQGGRNTEAFF